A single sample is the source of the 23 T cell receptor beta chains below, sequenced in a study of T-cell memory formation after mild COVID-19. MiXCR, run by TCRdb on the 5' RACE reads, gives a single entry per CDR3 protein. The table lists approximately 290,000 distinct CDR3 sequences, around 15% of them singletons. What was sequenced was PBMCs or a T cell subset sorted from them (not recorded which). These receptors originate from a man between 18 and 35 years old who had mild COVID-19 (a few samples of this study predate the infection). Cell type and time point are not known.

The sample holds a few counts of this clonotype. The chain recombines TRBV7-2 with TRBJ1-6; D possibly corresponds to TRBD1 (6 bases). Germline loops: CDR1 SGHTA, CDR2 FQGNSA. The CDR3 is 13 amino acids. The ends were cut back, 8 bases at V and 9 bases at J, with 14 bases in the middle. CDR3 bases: TGTGCCAGCTCGAGGGGGGTAGGTTCACCCCTCCACTTT. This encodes CASSRGVGSPLHF.

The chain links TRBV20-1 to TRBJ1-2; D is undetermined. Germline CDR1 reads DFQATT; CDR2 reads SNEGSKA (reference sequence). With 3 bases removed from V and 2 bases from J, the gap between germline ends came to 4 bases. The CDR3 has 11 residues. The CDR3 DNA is TGCAGTGCTAGTGTCAACTATGGCTACACCTTC. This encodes CSASVNYGYTF.

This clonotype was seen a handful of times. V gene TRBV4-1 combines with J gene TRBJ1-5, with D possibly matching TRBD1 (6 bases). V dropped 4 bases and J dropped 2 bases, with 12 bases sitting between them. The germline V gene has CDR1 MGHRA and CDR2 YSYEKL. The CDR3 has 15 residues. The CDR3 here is CASSPQGQGNQPQHF. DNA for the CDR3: TGCGCCAGCAGCCCGCAGGGGCAGGGCAATCAGCCCCAGCATTTT.

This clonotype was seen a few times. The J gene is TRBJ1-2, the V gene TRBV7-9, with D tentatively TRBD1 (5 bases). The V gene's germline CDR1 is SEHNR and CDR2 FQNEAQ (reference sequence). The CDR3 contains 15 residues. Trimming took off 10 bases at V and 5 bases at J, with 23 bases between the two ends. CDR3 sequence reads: CATLRYVAGGYGYTF. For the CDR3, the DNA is TGTGCCACTCTACGATACGTTGCCGGGGGTTATGGCTACACCTTC.

CDR3 sequence: CASSFVDYEQYF. Written as DNA, the CDR3 is TGTGCCAGCAGCTTTGTCGATTACGAGCAGTACTTC. This chain joins TRBV7-9 and TRBJ2-7; D is ambiguous. The CDR3 has 12 amino acids. The ends were cut back, 3 bases at V and 4 bases at J, with 7 bases in the middle. The germline V gene has CDR1 SEHNR and CDR2 FQNEAQ (reference sequence).

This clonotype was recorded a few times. The CDR3 loop is CASSPLAGLVYNEQFF. The DNA of the CDR3 is TGTGCCAGCAGTCCACTAGCGGGGCTTGTCTACAATGAGCAGTTCTTC. The chain employs TRBV28 and TRBJ2-1, with 10 nucleotides matching TRBD2. V dropped 5 bases and J dropped 3; count of bases not matched to a gene: 7. Germline-derived CDR1 and CDR2 are MDHEN and SYDVKM. The CDR3 is 16 residues long.

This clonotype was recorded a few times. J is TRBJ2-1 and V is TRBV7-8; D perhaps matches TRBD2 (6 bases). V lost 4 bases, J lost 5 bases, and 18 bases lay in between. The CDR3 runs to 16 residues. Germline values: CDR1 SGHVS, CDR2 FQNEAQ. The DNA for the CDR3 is TGTGCCAGCAGCTCAGGGAGTGGCGGGGCACACAATGAGCAGTTCTTC. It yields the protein CASSSGSGGAHNEQFF. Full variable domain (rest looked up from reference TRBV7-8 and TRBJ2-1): GAGVSQSPRYKVAKRGQDVALRCDPISGHVSLFWYQQALGQGPEFLTYFQNEAQLDKSGLPSDRFFAERPEGSVSTLKIQRTQQEDSAVYLCASSSGSGGAHNEQFFGPGTRLTVL.

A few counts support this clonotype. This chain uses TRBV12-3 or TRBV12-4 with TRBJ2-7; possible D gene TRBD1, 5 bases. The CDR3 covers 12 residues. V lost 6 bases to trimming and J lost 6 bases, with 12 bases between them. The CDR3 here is CASSHPGREQYF. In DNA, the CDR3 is TGTGCCAGCAGCCACCCAGGGCGCGAGCAGTACTTC.

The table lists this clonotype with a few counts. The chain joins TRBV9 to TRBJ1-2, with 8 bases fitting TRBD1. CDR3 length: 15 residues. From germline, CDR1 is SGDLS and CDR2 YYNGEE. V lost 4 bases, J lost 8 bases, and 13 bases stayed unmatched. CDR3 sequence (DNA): TGTGCCAGCAGCCTAACAGGGGGAAGTCTGAGGGGCTACACCTTC. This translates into CASSLTGGSLRGYTF.

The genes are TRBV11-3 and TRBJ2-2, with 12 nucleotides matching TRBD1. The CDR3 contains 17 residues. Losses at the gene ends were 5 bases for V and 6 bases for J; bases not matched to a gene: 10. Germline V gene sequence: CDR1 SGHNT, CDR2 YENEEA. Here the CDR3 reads CASSPQTGTGGPGELFF. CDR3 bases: TGTGCCAGCAGCCCCCAGACCGGGACAGGGGGCCCCGGGGAGCTGTTTTTT.

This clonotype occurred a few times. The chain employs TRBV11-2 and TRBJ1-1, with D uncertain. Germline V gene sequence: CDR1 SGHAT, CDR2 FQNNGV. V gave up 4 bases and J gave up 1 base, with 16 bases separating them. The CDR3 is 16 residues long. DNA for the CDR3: TGTGCCAGCAGCTCTACCGGACTGGGAGGGAACACTGAAGCTTTCTTT. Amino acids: CASSSTGLGGNTEAFF.

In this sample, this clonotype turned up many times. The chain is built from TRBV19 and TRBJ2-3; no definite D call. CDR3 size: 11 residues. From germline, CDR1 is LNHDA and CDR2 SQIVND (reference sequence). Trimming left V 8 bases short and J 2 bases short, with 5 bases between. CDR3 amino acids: CASLLTDTQYF. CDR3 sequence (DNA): TGTGCCAGTCTGCTCACAGATACGCAGTATTTT.

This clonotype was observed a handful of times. CDR3 protein: CASSAGRNTEAFF. CDR3 coding DNA: TGTGCCAGCAGCGCCGGCCGGAACACTGAAGCTTTCTTT. The J gene is TRBJ1-1, the V gene TRBV9; D unresolved. V was shortened by 3 bases and J by 1 base, with 7 bases between the two germline ends. The CDR3 loop spans 13 amino acids. Per the germline V gene, CDR1 is SGDLS and CDR2 is YYNGEE.

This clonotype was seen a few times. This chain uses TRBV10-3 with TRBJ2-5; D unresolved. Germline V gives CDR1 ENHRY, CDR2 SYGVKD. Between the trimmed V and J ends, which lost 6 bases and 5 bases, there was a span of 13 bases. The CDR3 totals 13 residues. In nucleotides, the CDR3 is TGTGCCATCAGCACGACGGGTGCGGAGACCCAGTACTTC. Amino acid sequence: CAISTTGAETQYF.

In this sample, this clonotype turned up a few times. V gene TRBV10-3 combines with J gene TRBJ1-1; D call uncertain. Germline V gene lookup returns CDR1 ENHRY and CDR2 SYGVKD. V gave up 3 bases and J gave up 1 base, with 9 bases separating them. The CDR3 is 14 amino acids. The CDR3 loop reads CAISDSTGNTEAFF. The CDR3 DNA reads TGTGCCATCAGTGACTCGACGGGGAACACTGAAGCTTTCTTT.

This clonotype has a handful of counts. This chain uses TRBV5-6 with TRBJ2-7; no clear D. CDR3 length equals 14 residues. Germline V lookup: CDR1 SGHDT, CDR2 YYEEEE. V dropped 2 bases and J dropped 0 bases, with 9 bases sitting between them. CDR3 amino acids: CASSFSTFSYEQYF. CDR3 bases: TGTGCCAGCAGCTTCTCGACCTTCTCCTACGAGCAGTACTTC.

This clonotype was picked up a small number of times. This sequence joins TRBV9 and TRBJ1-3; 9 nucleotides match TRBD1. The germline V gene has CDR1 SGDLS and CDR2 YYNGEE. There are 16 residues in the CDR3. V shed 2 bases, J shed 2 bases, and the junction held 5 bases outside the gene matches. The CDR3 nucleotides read TGTGCCAGCAGCGTCACAGGGGGCATCACTGGAAACACCATATATTTT. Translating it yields CASSVTGGITGNTIYF.

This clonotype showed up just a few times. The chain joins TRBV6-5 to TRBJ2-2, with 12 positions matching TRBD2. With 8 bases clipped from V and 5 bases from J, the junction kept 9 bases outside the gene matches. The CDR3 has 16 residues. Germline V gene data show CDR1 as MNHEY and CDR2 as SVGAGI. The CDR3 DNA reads TGTGCCAGCGGCGGACTAGCGGGGACTAGGACCGGGGAGCTGTTTTTT. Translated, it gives CASGGLAGTRTGELFF.

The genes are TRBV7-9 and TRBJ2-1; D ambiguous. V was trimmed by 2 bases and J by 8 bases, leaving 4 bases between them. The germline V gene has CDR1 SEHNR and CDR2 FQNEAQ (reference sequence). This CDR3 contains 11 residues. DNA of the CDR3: TGTGCCAGCAGCTTATCTTATGAGCAGTTCTTC. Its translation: CASSLSYEQFF.

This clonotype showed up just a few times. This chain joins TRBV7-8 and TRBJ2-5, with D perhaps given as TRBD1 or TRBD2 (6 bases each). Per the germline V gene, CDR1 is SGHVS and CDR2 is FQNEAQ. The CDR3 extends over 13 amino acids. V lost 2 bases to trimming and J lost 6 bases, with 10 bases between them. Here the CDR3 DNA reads TGTGCCAGCAGCTTAAGGGGGGCGAAGACCCAGTACTTC. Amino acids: CASSLRGAKTQYF.

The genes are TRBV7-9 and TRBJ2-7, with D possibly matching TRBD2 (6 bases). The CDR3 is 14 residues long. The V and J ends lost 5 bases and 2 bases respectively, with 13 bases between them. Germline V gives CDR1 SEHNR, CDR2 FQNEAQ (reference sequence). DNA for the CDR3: TGTGCCAGCAGCCCCTCGGGAGCAGCCTACGAGCAGTACGTC. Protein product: CASSPSGAAYEQYV.

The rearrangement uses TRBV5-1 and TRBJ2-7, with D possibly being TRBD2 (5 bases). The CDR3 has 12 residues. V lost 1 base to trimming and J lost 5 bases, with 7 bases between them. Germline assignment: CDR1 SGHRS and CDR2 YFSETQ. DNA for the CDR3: TGCGCCAGCAGCTTGTCCGGGGACGAGCAGTACGTC. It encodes CASSLSGDEQYV.

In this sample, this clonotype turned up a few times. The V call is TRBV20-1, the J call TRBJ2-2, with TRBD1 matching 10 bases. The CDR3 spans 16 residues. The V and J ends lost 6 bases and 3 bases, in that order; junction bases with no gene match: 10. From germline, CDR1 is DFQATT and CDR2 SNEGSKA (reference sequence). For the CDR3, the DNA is TGCAGTGCCCCAATATACGGACAGGGGGACACCGGGGAGCTGTTTTTT. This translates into CSAPIYGQGDTGELFF.